This T cell receptor beta chain emerged from a study of cytomegalovirus exposure and HLA in healthy donors. Study-level results: At a 0.05 false discovery rate, a later analysis found around 15,000 TCR beta sequences to be associated with HLA alleles. Among TCR beta chains, those listed as cytomegalovirus-associated numbered around 160.

The trim removed 6 bases at V and 2 bases at J, leaving 11 bases unmatched. The CDR3 runs to 15 residues. The germline gives CDR1 GTSNPN, CDR2 SVGIG (reference sequence). In the PCR, 60 Vbeta and 13 Jbeta primers were used. Produced via immunoSEQ multiplex PCR; TCRdb's table is partial and in-frame only. The table shows some 100,000 clones, with roughly 77% occurring only once. Worth noting for this clone: The antigen is not known.

The sample was PBMCs. The chain employs TRBV30 and TRBJ1-2, with TRBD1 identical over 8 bases. This TCR derives from a middle-aged man in good health and CMV-seropositive. The DNA of the CDR3 is TGTGCCTGTAGTCACCTTGGACAGGGAAACTATGGCTACACCTTC. Protein sequence: CACSHLGQGNYGYTF.